This T cell receptor beta chain was observed in a study of identical twins. Comment on this clonotype: Antigen specificity is unknown.

The CDR3 consists of 16 residues. Germline V lookup: CDR1 SGHNT, CDR2 YENEEA. The V gene end was trimmed by 5 bases and the J gene end by 1 base; junction bases not matched to a gene: 7. TCRdb processed the 5' RACE reads anew with MiXCR; each CDR3 protein has one entry. The sample holds around 250,000 distinct CDR3 sequences, over 9.5% seen once. Healthy Caucasians provided all donations. Findings and caveats of the study: Zero-insertion analyses might be partly confounded by invariant T cells like MAIT and iNKT. Out-of-frame alpha sequences shared by twins showed excess low generation probability. Within monozygotic twins, out-of-frame TCR alpha sharing was underestimated by the models.

This same sample was also part of a study on yellow fever vaccine responses in identical twins.

The V call is TRBV11-3, the J call TRBJ2-2; TRBD1 aligns across 7 bases. The sequence derives from a young woman in good health. Source material: memory (CD45RO+) T cells sorted from blood. The CDR3 nucleotides read TGTGCCAGCAGCCACACAGGGGCGAAGAACACCGGGGAGCTGTTTTTT. It specifies CASSHTGAKNTGELFF.